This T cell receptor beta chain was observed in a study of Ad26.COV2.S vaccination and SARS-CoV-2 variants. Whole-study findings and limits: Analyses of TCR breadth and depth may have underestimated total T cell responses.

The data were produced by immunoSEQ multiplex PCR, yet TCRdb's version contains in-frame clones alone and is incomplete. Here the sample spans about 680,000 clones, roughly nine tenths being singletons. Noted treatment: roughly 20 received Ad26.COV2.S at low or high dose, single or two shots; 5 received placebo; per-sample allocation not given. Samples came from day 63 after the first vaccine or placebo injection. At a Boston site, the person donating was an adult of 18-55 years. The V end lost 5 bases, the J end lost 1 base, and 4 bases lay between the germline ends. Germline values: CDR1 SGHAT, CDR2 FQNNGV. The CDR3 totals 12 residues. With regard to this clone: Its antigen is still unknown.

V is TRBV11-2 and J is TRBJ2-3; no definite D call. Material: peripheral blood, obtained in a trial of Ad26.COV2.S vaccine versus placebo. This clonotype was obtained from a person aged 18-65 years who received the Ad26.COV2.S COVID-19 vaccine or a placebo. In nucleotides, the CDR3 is TGTGCCAGCAGCCCGGGCACAGATACGCAGTATTTT. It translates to CASSPGTDTQYF.